The clone carrying this T cell receptor (beta chain) was seen a few times. Antigen unknown. The PCR was carried out with 60 Vbeta primers and 13 Jbeta primers. The method was immunoSEQ multiplex PCR; TCRdb's version includes in-frame clones alone and lacks a portion of them. The data contain 75,000 to 95,000 clones, around 80% of them seen just once; the ten biggest clones take up 4% to 5.5%. Germline V gene data show CDR1 as MNHEY and CDR2 as SMNVEV (reference sequence). V was clipped by 5 bases and J by 4 bases; unmatched bases: 7. This CDR3 is built from 15 residues. The sample originates from a study of cytomegalovirus exposure and HLA in healthy donors. Study findings and constraints: Over 15,000 TCR beta sequences were associated with HLA alleles at 0.05 false discovery rate in a later analysis.

J is TRBJ2-7 and V is TRBV27, with 11 bases aligning to TRBD1. The sequencing input was PBMCs. The sequence derives from a male donor in good health and CMV-seropositive. CDR3 in amino acids: CASSMRTGGGYEQYF. CDR3 DNA sequence: TGTGCCAGCAGTATGAGGACAGGGGGCGGGTACGAGCAGTACTTC.